The clone carrying this T cell receptor beta chain was detected many times. What it recognizes is unknown. The read gets to within 3 residues of the CDR3 end, and the germline J gene fills in the rest. These data belong to a study of T cell clonality in common variable immunodeficiency. Sequenced by immunoSEQ multiplex PCR; TCRdb stores in-frame clones only, minus some. Recorded here are tens of thousands of clones, none singletons. Study outcomes and limitations: Links between repertoire features and CVID complications were heterogeneity-limited. Shared TCRbeta clones were fewer between CVID subjects than controls.

V dropped 1 base and J dropped 5 bases, with 21 bases sitting between them. The germline V gene encodes CDR1 DFQATT and CDR2 SNEGSKA (reference sequence). This CDR3 comprises 16 residues. The sequenced sample was peripheral blood mononuclear cells. This sequence originates from a person aged 18 to 70 in good health. The chain uses TRBV20-1 and TRBJ2-7; possibly TRBD1 for D (6 bases). The covered CDR3 bases are TGCAGTGCTAGAGGGGGGTGGGTAGGGGGAAACCACGAG. Residues: CSARGGWVGGNHE. The whole CDR3 region reads CSARGGWVGGNHEQYF.